Shown below are 16 T cell receptor beta chains from a single sample sequenced in a study of blood T cell repertoires in COVID-19. Repertoires were generated with immunoSEQ multiplex PCR, while TCRdb's copy carries only in-frame clones and drops some. The table records about 110,000 clones, around four fifths of them present only once. Sequencing input: peripheral blood. The receptors stem from a woman aged 65 to 85 with acute or convalescent COVID-19.

The rearrangement joins TRBV6-5 to TRBJ2-7; 11 bases are a match to TRBD2. This CDR3 is built from 13 residues. The V segment lost 6 bases and the J segment 3 bases; nucleotides outside the gene matches: 1. Germline lookup yields CDR1 MNHEY and CDR2 SVGAGI. Written as DNA, the CDR3 is TGTGCCAGCAGACTAGCGGGAGTCTACGAGCAGTACTTC. Translated: CASRLAGVYEQYF.

The V and J genes are TRBV6-1 and TRBJ1-2; 12 bases are a match to TRBD1. CDR1 and CDR2 from the germline V gene are MNHNS and SASEGT. This CDR3 comprises 17 residues. V lost 4 bases and J lost 8; bases outside the gene matches: 14. The CDR3 sequence: CASSVTSGTGGAGGYTF. CDR3 DNA: TGTGCCAGCAGTGTGACCTCCGGGACAGGGGGCGCGGGAGGCTACACCTTC.

The chain recombines TRBV14 with TRBJ2-1, with D tentatively TRBD2 (6 bases). The V and J ends lost 5 bases and 6 bases respectively, with 26 bases between them. Germline CDR1 SGHDN, CDR2 FVKESK. The CDR3 spans 18 residues. Here the CDR3 reads CASSSPPFVTGDPNEQFF. CDR3 bases: TGTGCCAGCAGCTCCCCCCCCTTCGTTACGGGAGACCCCAATGAGCAGTTCTTC.

The CDR3 is CAWSVRRVPYEQYF. Written as DNA, the CDR3 is TGTGCCTGGAGTGTACGCAGGGTACCCTACGAGCAGTACTTC. V usage is TRBV30 and J usage is TRBJ2-7, with D tentatively TRBD1 (5 bases). V gave up 0 bases and J gave up 2 bases, with 11 bases separating them. Germline lookup yields CDR1 GTSNPN and CDR2 SVGIG (reference sequence). The CDR3 spans 14 residues.

J is TRBJ1-4 and V is TRBV18; 9 bases fit TRBD1. This CDR3 region has 15 residues. The germline V gene has CDR1 KGHSH and CDR2 LQKENI. The V segment lost 4 bases and the J segment 5 bases; nucleotides outside the gene matches: 5. CDR3 nucleotides: TGTGCCAGCTCACTAAGGACAGGGGCGAATGAAAAACTGTTTTTT. It is translated as CASSLRTGANEKLFF.

The chain is built from TRBV19 and TRBJ1-5; D is possibly TRBD1 (6 bases). Between the trimmed V and J ends, which lost 5 bases and 0 bases, there was a span of 14 bases. Looked up from germline, CDR1 is LNHDA and CDR2 is SQIVND (reference sequence). The CDR3 runs to 16 residues. CDR3 residues: CASSARDTSSNQPQHF. DNA of the CDR3: TGTGCCAGTAGTGCCCGGGACACTTCTAGCAATCAGCCCCAGCATTTT.

The chain employs TRBV4-2 and TRBJ2-2, with 14 bases matching TRBD2. CDR3 length equals 17 residues. Losses at the gene ends were 5 bases for V and 7 bases for J; bases not matched to a gene: 9. Germline V CDR1 and CDR2: LGHNA, YNFKEQ. This CDR3 reads CASSYRLAGGPNGELFF. In DNA form, the CDR3 reads TGTGCCAGCAGCTACCGACTAGCGGGAGGGCCTAACGGGGAGCTGTTTTTT.

This clone has just a few counts. The chain joins TRBV6-6 to TRBJ1-2; 11 nucleotides line up with TRBD1. Germline values: CDR1 MNHNY, CDR2 SVGAGI (reference sequence). The V segment lost 3 bases and the J segment 0 bases; nucleotides outside the gene matches: 3. The CDR3 spans 16 residues. CDR3 nucleotide sequence: TGTGCCAGCAGTTATGGGGGACAGGGGGCTAACTATGGCTACACCTTC. This codes for CASSYGGQGANYGYTF.

This clone has a handful of counts. V usage is TRBV27 and J usage is TRBJ1-2; 7 positions match TRBD1. CDR3 length: 14 residues. Germline V gene data show CDR1 as MNHEY and CDR2 as SMNVEV (reference sequence). V lost 2 bases, J lost 5 bases, and 5 bases stayed unmatched. CDR3 amino acids: CASSLRRGLYGYTF. The CDR3 region has the DNA TGTGCCAGCAGTTTAAGAAGGGGGCTATATGGCTACACCTTC.

The rearrangement joins TRBV7-9 to TRBJ2-2; the D gene is possibly TRBD2 (5 bases). The CDR3 spans 15 residues. From germline, CDR1 is SEHNR and CDR2 FQNEAQ (reference sequence). Trimming shortened V by 3 bases and J by 0 bases, and 8 bases separated the two germline ends. CDR3 in DNA: TGTGCCAGCAGCTTGAGGGAGACGAACACCGGGGAGCTGTTTTTT. It translates to CASSLRETNTGELFF.

This clone showed up just once. CDR3 sequence reads: CASSQGQGDTDTQYF. The CDR3 DNA follows: TGTGCCAGCAGCCAAGGACAGGGGGACACAGATACGCAGTATTTT. The chain links TRBV3-1 (or the pseudogene TRBV3-2) to TRBJ2-3; the match to TRBD1 covers 9 bases. The CDR3 extends over 15 amino acids. J lost 2 bases, V lost 1 base, and 1 base had no gene match. Germline CDR1 LGHDT, CDR2 YNNKEL (reference sequence).

V and J are TRBV27 and TRBJ1-5; no definite D call. The CDR3 extends over 12 amino acids. Germline V gene lookup returns CDR1 MNHEY and CDR2 SMNVEV (reference sequence). V was cut by 5 bases and J by 4 bases, with 6 bases left in between. The CDR3 coding sequence is TGTGCCAGCAGTCCCCTTAATCAGCCCCAGCATTTT. Encoded protein: CASSPLNQPQHF.

This clone was observed a handful of times. The gene calls are TRBV19 and TRBJ1-5; no clear D gene. There are 14 residues in the CDR3. CDR1 is LNHDA, CDR2 SQIVND, per germline (reference sequence). The V end lost 6 bases, the J end lost 2 bases, and 11 bases lay between the germline ends. The DNA for the CDR3 is TGTGCCAGTAGGGGAGATGTTGGCAATCAGCCCCAGCATTTT. It codes for CASRGDVGNQPQHF.

The chain employs TRBV7-3 and TRBJ1-3, with D uncertain. Germline V gives CDR1 SGHTA, CDR2 FQGTGA. The CDR3 runs 15 residues. V was clipped by 2 bases and J by 0 bases, with 8 bases between them. The CDR3: CASSLVGSSGNTIYF. As DNA, the CDR3 is TGTGCCAGCAGCTTAGTCGGTTCCTCTGGAAACACCATATATTTT.

This clone was counted once. The chain links TRBV7-3 to TRBJ2-7; 10 bases are shared with TRBD1. Unmatched junction bases numbered 9, after V lost 5 bases and J lost 5 bases. This CDR3 contains 15 residues. Germline V lookup: CDR1 SGHTA, CDR2 FQGTGA. The DNA of the CDR3 is TGTGCCAGCAGCCCGTACGGGACAGGGGACAACGAGCAGTACTTC. Translated, it gives CASSPYGTGDNEQYF. The entire variable domain, with the rest obtained from reference TRBV7-3 and TRBJ2-7, is as follows: GAGVSQTPSNKVTEKGKYVELRCDPISGHTALYWYRQSLGQGPEFLIYFQGTGAADDSGLPNDRFFAVRPEGSVSTLKIQRTERGDSAVYLCASSPYGTGDNEQYFGPGTRLTVT.

The chain links TRBV6-5 to TRBJ1-1; D is undetermined. Trimming took off 7 bases at V and 5 bases at J, with 14 bases between the two ends. The CDR3 length is 13 residues. Germline V gives CDR1 MNHEY, CDR2 SVGAGI. The CDR3 loop is CASMRTLETEAFF. CDR3 coding DNA: TGTGCCAGCATGAGGACTTTGGAGACTGAAGCTTTCTTT.